These T cell receptor beta chains were read from a single sample in a study of STAT3 mutations in large granular lymphocyte leukemia. Data came from immunoSEQ multiplex PCR; TCRdb stores just in-frame clones and leaves some out. There are approximately 31,000 clones in the sample; approximately 86% occur only once, and 10% to 15% lies in the top ten. Sequencing was performed on peripheral blood mononuclear cells. Source of these receptors: a man aged 55 to 70 with T-cell large granular lymphocyte leukemia. Some clones in this sample may be carry-over from other donors' samples. Each CDR3 is given with its conserved first and last residue.

>TRBJ1-5|TRBV21-1
CASSKEGSGHGNQPQHF
>TRBJ1-2|TRBV7-9
CASTESGGAAHGYTF
>TRBJ2-3|TRBV9
CASSVEIRTDTQYF
>TRBJ2-7|TRBV19
CASSMSSGRAGYEQYF
>TRBJ2-3|TRBV5-1
CASSSRWSTDTQYF
>TRBJ2-5|TRBV6-5
CASTFPGGGETQYF
>TRBJ1-2|TRBV2
CASNNRDRDHGYTF
>TRBJ2-7|TRBV27
CASMSVEPPYEQYF
>TRBJ2-7|TRBV4-2
CASSQDSGGPSYEQYF
>TRBJ2-3|TRBV14
CASRTGAGADTQYF
>TRBJ2-7|TRBV27
CASSGGFEQYF
>TRBJ2-2|TRBV28
CASRPRRTGGDTGELFF
>TRBJ2-5|TRBV5-4
CASSAYRTGGETQYF
>TRBJ2-7|TRBV13
CASCRRESVYEQYF
>TRBJ1-6|TRBV7-9
CASSLLPNSPLHF
>TRBJ1-5|TRBV6-6
CASKNRGQGSNQPQHF
>TRBJ1-2|TRBV7-9
CASSPPTGGMRGYGYTF
>TRBJ1-2|TRBV7-2
CASSAIGGTGQDYGYTF
>TRBJ1-6|TRBV9
CASSIGRVNSPLHF
>TRBJ1-6|TRBV4-2
CASSQDRGGPPLHF
>TRBJ2-1|TRBV7-9
CASSPAVLNEQFF
>TRBJ2-7|TRBV11-2
CASSLGSYEQYF
>TRBJ2-5|TRBV20-1
CSASPEETQYF
>TRBJ1-1|TRBV10-1
CASSDLNTEAFF
>TRBJ2-7|TRBV7-9
CASSITGSSYEQYF
>TRBJ1-2|TRBV29-1
CSVDARGEGGNYGYTF
>TRBJ2-1|TRBV29-1
CSVGAPGHTYNEQFF
>TRBJ2-5|TRBV7-2
CASSLQETQYF
>TRBJ1-1|TRBV18
CASFTWGARTEAFF